This section outlines one TCR beta chain sequence together with its context. The PCR was carried out with 60 Vbeta primers and 13 Jbeta primers. TCRdb's copy holds only in-frame clones and misses some; the assay was immunoSEQ multiplex PCR. Of some 110,000 clones in the sample, around three quarters were seen once. The CDR3 contains 15 residues. Trimming cost V 0 bases and J 3 bases; bases outside gene matches: 3. In germline, CDR1 is SGHRS, CDR2 YFSETQ. These data come from a study of cytomegalovirus exposure and HLA in healthy donors. The sequencing input was PBMCs. The sequence was collected from a man aged 45-65 years in good health and CMV-seropositive. The chain employs TRBV5-1 and TRBJ2-1; 7 bases match TRBD2. CDR3 DNA sequence: TGCGCCAGCAGCTTGGAAAGCGGGAACTACAATGAGCAGTTCTTC. Translating gives CASSLESGNYNEQFF.